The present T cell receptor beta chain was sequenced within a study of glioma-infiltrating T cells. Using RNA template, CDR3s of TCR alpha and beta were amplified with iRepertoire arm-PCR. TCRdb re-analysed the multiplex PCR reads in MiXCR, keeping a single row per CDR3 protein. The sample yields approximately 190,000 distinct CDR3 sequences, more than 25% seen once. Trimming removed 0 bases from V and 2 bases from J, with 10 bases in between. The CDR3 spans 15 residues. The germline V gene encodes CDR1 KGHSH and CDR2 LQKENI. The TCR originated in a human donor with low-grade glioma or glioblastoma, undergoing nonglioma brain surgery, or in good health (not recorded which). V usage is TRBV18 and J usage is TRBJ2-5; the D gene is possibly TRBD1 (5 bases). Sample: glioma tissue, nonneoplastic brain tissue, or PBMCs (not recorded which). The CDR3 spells CASSPPSGYQETQYF. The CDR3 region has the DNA TGTGCCAGCTCACCACCCTCAGGGTATCAAGAGACCCAGTACTTC. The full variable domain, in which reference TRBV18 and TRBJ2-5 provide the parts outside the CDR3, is NAGVMQNPRHLVRRRGQEARLRCSPMKGHSHVYWYRQLPEEGLKFMVYLQKENIIDESGMPKERFSAEFPKEGPSILRIQQVVRGDSAAYFCASSPPSGYQETQYFGPGTRLLVL.